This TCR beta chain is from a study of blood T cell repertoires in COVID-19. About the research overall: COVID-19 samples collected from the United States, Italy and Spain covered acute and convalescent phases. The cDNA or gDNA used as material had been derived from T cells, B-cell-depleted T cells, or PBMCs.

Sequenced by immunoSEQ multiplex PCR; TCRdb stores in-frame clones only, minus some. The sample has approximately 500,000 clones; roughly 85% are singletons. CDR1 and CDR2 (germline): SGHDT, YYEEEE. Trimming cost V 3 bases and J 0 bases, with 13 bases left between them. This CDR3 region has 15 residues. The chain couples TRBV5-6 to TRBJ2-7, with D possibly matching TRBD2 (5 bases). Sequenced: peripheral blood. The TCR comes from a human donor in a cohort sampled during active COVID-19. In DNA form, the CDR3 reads TGTGCCAGCAGCTCCCCGACACGGGGCTCCTACGAGCAGTACTTC. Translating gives CASSSPTRGSYEQYF.